This is a list of T cell receptor beta chains from one sample in a study of control samples from healthy donors and cancer patients. Using immunoSEQ multiplex PCR, the repertoire was profiled, and TCRdb retains in-frame clones only, with some absent. This table has 74,000 or so clones, 89% appearing once. Sequencing input: blood. The receptors derive from a man aged 45-60 years in good health. Each CDR3 is given with its conserved first and last residue. The D gene is left open where the match is weak. The size field is filled for only some rows; it gives once, few, many or a size class.

j_gene | v_gene | abundance | d_gene | CDR3aa | CDR3nt
TRBJ1-2 | TRBV4-2 | - | TRBD1 | CASSLRDSYGYTF | TGTGCCAGCAGCCTCCGGGACAGCTATGGCTACACCTTC
TRBJ2-3 | TRBV11-2 | - | - | CASSFDLSWGVLGTQYF | TGTGCCAGCAGCTTCGACCTTAGCTGGGGGGTTCTGGGTACGCAGTATTTT
TRBJ1-5 | TRBV2 | - | TRBD1 | CASQGDRGFQPQHF | TGTGCCAGCCAGGGGGACAGGGGATTTCAGCCCCAGCATTTT
TRBJ1-1 | TRBV21-1 | - | - | CASSKDRGNTEAFF | TGTGCCAGCAGCAAAGACAGGGGAAACACTGAAGCTTTCTTT
TRBJ1-2 | TRBV27 | - | - | CASSFGKSDGYTF | TGTGCCAGCAGTTTTGGGAAGTCGGATGGCTACACCTTC
TRBJ2-2 | TRBV6-4 | - | - | CASAGTPGTGELFF | TGTGCCAGCGCCGGGACTCCGGGGACCGGGGAGCTGTTTTTT
TRBJ1-1 | TRBV7-8 | - | - | CASSLSHLTEAFF | TGTGCCAGCAGCTTAAGTCACCTCACTGAAGCTTTCTTT
TRBJ2-7 | TRBV7-2 | many | - | CASSFAQGAYYEQYF | TGTGCCAGCAGCTTTGCTCAGGGCGCTTATTACGAGCAGTACTTC
TRBJ2-7 | TRBV25-1 | - | TRBD1 | CASSDTGTAGYEQYF | TGTGCCAGCAGTGATACTGGGACAGCAGGCTACGAGCAGTACTTC
TRBJ2-2 | TRBV9 | - | TRBD2 | CASSVTLAGGLGTGELFF | TGTGCCAGCAGCGTGACACTAGCGGGGGGGCTGGGCACCGGGGAGCTGTTTTTT
TRBJ1-2 | TRBV2 | - | TRBD1 | CASSEEIGQGGYGYTF | TGTGCCAGCAGTGAAGAGATAGGACAGGGAGGCTATGGCTACACCTTC
TRBJ1-2 | TRBV6-6 | - | - | CASSYLGAGLNEMGF | TGTGCCAGCAGTTACTTAGGAGCGGGACTCAACGAAATGGGGTTC
TRBJ1-1 | TRBV30 | - | TRBD1 | CAWTTGVIAEAFF | TGTGCCTGGACGACAGGGGTGATAGCTGAAGCTTTCTTT
TRBJ2-6 | TRBV7-8 | - | TRBD1 | CASSPGQGRSGANVLTF | TGTGCCAGCAGCCCCGGACAGGGTAGGTCTGGGGCCAACGTCCTGACTTTC
TRBJ1-4 | TRBV5-1 | - | - | CASSLAPLGANEKLFF | TGCGCCAGCAGCTTGGCTCCCCTTGGGGCTAATGAAAAACTGTTTTTT
TRBJ2-5 | TRBV7-8 | - | - | CASSSTGASPQETQYF | TGTGCCAGCAGCTCGACGGGGGCCAGCCCCCAAGAGACCCAGTACTTC
TRBJ2-7 | TRBV7-9 | - | - | CASTPDSGPSSYEQYF | TGTGCCAGCACCCCTGACTCGGGGCCGAGCTCCTACGAGCAGTACTTC
TRBJ2-3 | TRBV25-1 | - | - | CASSELSGATDTQYF | TGTGCCAGCAGTGAACTCTCGGGGGCCACAGATACGCAGTATTTT
TRBJ1-2 | TRBV7-6 | - | - | CASSLMGRGRPGGYTF | TGTGCCAGCAGCTTAATGGGCAGGGGACGGCCGGGTGGCTACACCTTC
TRBJ2-4 | TRBV29-1 | - | - | CSVRQKLAKNIQYF | TGCAGCGTCAGACAGAAACTAGCCAAAAACATTCAGTACTTC